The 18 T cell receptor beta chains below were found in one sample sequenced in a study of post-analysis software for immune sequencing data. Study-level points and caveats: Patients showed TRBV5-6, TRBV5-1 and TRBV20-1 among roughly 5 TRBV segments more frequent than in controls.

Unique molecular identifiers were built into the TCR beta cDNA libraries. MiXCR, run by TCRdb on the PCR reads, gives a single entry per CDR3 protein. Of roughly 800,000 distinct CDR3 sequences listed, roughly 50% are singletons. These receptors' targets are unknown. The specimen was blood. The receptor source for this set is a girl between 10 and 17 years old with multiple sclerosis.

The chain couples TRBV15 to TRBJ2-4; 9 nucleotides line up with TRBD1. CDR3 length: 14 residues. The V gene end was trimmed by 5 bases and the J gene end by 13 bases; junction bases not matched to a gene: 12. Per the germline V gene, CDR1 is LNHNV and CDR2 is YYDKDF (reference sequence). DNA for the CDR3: TGTGCCACCAGCCCCGGGACAGGGAGTTTCGGGCAGTACTTC. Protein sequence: CATSPGTGSFGQYF.

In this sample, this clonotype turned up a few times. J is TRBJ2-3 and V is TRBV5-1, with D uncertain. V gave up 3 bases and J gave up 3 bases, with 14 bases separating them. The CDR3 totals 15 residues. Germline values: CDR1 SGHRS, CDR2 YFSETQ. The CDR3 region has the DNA TGCGCCAGCAGCTCAGGAATTGCTGAAACAGATACGCAGTATTTT. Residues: CASSSGIAETDTQYF. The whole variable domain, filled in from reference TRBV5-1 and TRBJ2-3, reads KAGVTQTPRYLIKTRGQQVTLSCSPISGHRSVSWYQQTPGQGLQFLFEYFSETQRNKGNFPGRFSGRQFSNSRSEMNVSTLELGDSALYLCASSSGIAETDTQYFGPGTRLTVL.

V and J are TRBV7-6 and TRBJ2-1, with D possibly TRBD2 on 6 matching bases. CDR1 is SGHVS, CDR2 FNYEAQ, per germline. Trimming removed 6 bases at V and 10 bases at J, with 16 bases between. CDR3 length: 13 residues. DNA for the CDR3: TGTGCCAGCAGACCGGACTACCAAAGCGAGCAGTTCTTC. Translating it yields CASRPDYQSEQFF.

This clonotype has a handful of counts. In nucleotides, the CDR3 is TGTGCCATCAGTCCCGGGACAGAAGAGACCCAGTACTTC. Encoded protein: CAISPGTEETQYF. V usage is TRBV10-3 and J usage is TRBJ2-5, with 7 bases lining up with TRBD1. Germline V CDR1 and CDR2: ENHRY, SYGVKD. V lost 5 bases and J lost 3; bases outside the gene matches: 3. The CDR3 runs 13 residues.

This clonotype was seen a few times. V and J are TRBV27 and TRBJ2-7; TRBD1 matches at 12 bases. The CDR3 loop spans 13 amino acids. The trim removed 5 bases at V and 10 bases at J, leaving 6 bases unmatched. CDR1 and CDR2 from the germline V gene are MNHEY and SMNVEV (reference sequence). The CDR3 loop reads CASSHGTGGDQYF. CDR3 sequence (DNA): TGTGCCAGCAGTCACGGGACAGGGGGCGATCAGTACTTC.

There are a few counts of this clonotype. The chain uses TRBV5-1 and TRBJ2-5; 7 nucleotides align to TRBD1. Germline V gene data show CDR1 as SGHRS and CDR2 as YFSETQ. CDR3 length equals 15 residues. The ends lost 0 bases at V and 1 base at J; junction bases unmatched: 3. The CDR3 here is CASSLEGQTQETQYF. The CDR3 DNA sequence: TGCGCCAGCAGCTTGGAGGGACAGACCCAAGAGACCCAGTACTTC.

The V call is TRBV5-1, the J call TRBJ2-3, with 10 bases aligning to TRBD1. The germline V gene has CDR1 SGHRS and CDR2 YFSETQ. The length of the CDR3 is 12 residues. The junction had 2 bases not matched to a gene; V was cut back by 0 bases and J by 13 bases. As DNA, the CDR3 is TGCGCCAGCAGCTTGGCCGGACAGGGGGAGTATTTT. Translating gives CASSLAGQGEYF. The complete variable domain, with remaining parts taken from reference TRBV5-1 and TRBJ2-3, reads KAGVTQTPRYLIKTRGQQVTLSCSPISGHRSVSWYQQTPGQGLQFLFEYFSETQRNKGNFPGRFSGRQFSNSRSEMNVSTLELGDSALYLCASSLAGQGEYFGPGTRLTVL.

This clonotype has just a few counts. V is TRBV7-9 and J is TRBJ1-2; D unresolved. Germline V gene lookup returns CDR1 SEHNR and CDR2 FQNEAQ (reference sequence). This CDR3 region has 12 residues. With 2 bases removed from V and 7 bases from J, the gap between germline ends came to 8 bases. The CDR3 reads CASSLRGGGYTF. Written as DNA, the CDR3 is TGTGCCAGCAGCTTACGTGGAGGTGGCTACACCTTC. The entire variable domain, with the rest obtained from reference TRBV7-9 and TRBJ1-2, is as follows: DTGVSQNPRHKITKRGQNVTFRCDPISEHNRLYWYRQTLGQGPEFLTYFQNEAQLEKSRLLSDRFSAERPKGSFSTLEIQRTEQGDSAMYLCASSLRGGGYTFGSGTRLTVV.

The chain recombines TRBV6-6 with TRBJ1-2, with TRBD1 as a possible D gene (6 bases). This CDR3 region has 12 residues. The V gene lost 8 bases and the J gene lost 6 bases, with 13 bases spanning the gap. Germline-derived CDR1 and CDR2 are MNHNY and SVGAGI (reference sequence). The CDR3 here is CASSKGGHGYTF. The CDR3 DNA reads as TGTGCCAGCTCTAAGGGGGGACATGGCTACACCTTC.

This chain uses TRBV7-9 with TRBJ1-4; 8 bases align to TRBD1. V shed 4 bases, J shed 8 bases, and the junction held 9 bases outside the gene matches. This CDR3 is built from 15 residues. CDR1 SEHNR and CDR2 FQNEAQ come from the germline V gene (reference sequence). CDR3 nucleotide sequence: TGTGCCAGCAGCTCCGGCAGGGGGCCGGTGGAAAAACTGTTTTTT. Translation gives CASSSGRGPVEKLFF. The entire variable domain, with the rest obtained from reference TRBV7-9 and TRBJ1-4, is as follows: DTGVSQNPRHKITKRGQNVTFRCDPISEHNRLYWYRQTLGQGPEFLTYFQNEAQLEKSRLLSDRFSAERPKGSFSTLEIQRTEQGDSAMYLCASSSGRGPVEKLFFGSGTQLSVL.

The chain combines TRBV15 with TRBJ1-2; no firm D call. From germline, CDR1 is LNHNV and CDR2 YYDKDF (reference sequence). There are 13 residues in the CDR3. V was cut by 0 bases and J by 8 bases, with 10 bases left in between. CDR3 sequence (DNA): TGTGCCACCAGCAGAGAAGGGAGGATAGGCTACACCTTC. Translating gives CATSREGRIGYTF.

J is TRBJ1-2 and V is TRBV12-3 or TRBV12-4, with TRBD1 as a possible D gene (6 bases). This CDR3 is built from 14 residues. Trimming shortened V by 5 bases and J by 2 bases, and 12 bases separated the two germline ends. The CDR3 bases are TGTGCCAGCAGTACAGGGACGGTGAACTATGGCTACACCTTC. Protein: CASSTGTVNYGYTF.

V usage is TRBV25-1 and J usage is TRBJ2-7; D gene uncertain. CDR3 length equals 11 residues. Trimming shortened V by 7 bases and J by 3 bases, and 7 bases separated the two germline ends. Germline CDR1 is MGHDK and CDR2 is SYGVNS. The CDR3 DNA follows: TGTGCCAGCAAGCGTGGCTACGAGCAGTACTTC. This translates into CASKRGYEQYF.

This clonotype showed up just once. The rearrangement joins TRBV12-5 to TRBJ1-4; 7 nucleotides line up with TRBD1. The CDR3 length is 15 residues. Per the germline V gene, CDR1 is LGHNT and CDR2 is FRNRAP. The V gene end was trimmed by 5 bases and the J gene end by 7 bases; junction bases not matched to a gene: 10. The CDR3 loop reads CASGPPTGVIEKLFF. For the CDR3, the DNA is TGTGCTAGTGGTCCGCCCACAGGGGTAATTGAAAAACTGTTTTTT.

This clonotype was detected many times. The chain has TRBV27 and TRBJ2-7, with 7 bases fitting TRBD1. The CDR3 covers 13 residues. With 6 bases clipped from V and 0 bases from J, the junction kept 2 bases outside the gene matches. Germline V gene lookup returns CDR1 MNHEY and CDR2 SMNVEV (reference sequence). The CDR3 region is CASSRQGSYEQYF. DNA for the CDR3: TGTGCCAGCAGCCGACAGGGCTCCTACGAGCAGTACTTC.

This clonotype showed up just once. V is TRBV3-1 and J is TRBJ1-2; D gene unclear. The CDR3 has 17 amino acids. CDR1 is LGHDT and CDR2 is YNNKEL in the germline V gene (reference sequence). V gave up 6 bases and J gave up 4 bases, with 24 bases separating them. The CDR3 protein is CASSPKPKIGVGYGYTF. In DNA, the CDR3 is TGTGCCAGCAGTCCTAAGCCTAAAATCGGGGTCGGCTATGGCTACACCTTC.

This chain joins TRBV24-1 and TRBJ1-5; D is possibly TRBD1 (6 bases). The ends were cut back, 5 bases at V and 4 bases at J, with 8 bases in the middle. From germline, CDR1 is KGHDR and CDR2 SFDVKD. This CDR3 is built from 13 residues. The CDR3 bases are TGTGCCACCAGTGGCACAGGGAATCAGCCCCAGCATTTT. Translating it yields CATSGTGNQPQHF.

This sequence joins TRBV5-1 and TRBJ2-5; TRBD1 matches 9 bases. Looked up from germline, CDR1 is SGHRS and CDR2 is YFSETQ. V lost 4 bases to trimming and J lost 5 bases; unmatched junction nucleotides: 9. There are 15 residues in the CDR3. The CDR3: CASSGRTGTGETQYF. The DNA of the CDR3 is TGCGCCAGCAGCGGCAGGACAGGGACAGGGGAGACCCAGTACTTC.